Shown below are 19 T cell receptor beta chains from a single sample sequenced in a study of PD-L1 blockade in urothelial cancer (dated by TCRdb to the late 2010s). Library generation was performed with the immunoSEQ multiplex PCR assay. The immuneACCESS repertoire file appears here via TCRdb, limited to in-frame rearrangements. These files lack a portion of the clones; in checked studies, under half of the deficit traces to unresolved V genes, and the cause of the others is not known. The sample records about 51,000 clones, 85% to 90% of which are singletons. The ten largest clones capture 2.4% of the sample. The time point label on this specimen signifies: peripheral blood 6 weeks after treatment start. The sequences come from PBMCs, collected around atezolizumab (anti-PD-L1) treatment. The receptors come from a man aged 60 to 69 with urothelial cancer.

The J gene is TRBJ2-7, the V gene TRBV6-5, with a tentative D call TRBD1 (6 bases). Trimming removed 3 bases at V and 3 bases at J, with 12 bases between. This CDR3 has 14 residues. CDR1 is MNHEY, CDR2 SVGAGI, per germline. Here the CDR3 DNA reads TGTGCCAGCAGTTATCAGGGGAAAATCTACGAGCAGTACTTC. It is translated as CASSYQGKIYEQYF.

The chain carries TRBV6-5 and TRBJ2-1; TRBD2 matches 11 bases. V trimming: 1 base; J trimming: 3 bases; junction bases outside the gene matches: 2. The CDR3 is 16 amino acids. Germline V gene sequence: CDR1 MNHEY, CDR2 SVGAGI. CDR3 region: CASSYYGLAGYNEQFF. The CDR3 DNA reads TGTGCCAGCAGTTACTACGGACTAGCGGGCTACAATGAGCAGTTCTTC.

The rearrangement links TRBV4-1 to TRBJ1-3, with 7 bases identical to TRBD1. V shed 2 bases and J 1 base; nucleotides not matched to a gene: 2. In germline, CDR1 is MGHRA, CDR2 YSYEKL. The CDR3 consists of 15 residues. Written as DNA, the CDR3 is TGCGCCAGCAGCCAAATACAGGGGTCTGGAAACACCATATATTTT. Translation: CASSQIQGSGNTIYF.

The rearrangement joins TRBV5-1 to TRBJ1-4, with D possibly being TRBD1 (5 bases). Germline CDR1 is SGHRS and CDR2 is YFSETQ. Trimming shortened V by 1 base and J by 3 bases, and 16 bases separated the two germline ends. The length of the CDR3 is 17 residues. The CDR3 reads CASSLLPQGSPNEKLFF. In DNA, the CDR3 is TGCGCCAGCAGCTTGCTGCCTCAGGGATCGCCTAATGAAAAACTGTTTTTT. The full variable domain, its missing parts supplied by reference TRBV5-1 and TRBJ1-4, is KAGVTQTPRYLIKTRGQQVTLSCSPISGHRSVSWYQQTPGQGLQFLFEYFSETQRNKGNFPGRFSGRQFSNSRSEMNVSTLELGDSALYLCASSLLPQGSPNEKLFFGSGTQLSVL.

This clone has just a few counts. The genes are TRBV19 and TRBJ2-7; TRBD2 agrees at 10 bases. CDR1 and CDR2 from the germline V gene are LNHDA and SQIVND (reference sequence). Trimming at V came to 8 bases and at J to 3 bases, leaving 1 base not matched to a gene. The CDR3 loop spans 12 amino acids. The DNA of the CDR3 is TGTGCCAGTTCTAGCGGGGGCTACGAGCAGTACTTC. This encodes CASSSGGYEQYF.

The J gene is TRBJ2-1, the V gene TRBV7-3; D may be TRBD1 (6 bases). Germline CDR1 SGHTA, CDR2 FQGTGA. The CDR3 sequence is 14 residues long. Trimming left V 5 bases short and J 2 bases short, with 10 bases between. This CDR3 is CASSPYRAYNEQFF. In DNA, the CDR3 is TGTGCCAGCAGCCCGTACAGGGCCTACAATGAGCAGTTCTTC.

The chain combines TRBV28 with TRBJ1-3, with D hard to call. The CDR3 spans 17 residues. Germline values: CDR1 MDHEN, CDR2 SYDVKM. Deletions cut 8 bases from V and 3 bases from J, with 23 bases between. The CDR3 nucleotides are TGTGCCAGCTATTCTAGTGAGGGCAGGCTATTTGGAAACACCATATATTTT. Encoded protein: CASYSSEGRLFGNTIYF.

The CDR3 region has the DNA TGTGCCAGCAGCGTAGGGTGGGCAGGGGCAAGGAACACTGAAGCTTTCTTT. The encoded protein is CASSVGWAGARNTEAFF. The chain links TRBV9 to TRBJ1-1, with D possibly TRBD1 on 6 matching bases. This CDR3 contains 17 residues. Trimming left V 0 bases short and J 1 base short, with 16 bases between. The germline V gene has CDR1 SGDLS and CDR2 YYNGEE.

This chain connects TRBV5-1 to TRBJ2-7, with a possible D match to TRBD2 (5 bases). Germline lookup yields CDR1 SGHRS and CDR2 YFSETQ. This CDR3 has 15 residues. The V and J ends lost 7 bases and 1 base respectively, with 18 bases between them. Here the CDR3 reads CASGTPGSGSYEQYF. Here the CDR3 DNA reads TGCGCCAGCGGAACCCCGGGGAGCGGATCCTACGAGCAGTACTTC.

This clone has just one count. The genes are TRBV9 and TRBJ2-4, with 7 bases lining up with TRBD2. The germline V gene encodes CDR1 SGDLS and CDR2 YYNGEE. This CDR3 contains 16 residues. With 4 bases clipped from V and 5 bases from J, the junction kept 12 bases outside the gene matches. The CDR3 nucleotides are TGTGCCAGCAGCCCGGGGGGTGCCCCGGGACAAAACATTCAGTACTTC. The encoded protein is CASSPGGAPGQNIQYF.

CDR3: CARSSPTEQYF. Written as DNA, the CDR3 is TGTGCCAGAAGCTCCCCGACAGAGCAGTACTTC. The genes are TRBV5-3 and TRBJ2-7; D gene ambiguous. TRBV5-3 is known as an ORF, though its function is uncertain. V lost 3 bases to trimming and J lost 7 bases, with 8 bases between them. The CDR3 covers 11 residues.

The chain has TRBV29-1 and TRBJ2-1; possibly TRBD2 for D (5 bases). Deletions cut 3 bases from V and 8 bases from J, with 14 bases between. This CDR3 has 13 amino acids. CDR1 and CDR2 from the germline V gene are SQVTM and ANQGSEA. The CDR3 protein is CSVDVGSYYEQFF. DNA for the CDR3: TGCAGCGTTGACGTTGGGAGCTATTATGAGCAGTTCTTC.

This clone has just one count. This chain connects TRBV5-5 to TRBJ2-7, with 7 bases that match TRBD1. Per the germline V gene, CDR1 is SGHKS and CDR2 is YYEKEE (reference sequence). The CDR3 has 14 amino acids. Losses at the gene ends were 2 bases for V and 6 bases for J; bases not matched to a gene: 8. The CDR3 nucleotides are TGTGCCAGCAGCTTCGGTGACAGGGTAGGCGAGCAGTACTTC. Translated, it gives CASSFGDRVGEQYF.

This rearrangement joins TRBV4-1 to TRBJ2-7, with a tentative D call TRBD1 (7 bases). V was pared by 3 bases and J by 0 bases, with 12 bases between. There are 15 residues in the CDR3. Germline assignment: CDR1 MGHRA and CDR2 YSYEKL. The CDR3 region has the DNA TGCGCCAGCAGCCAGAGCAGGGGGGCCTCCTACGAGCAGTACTTC. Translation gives CASSQSRGASYEQYF.

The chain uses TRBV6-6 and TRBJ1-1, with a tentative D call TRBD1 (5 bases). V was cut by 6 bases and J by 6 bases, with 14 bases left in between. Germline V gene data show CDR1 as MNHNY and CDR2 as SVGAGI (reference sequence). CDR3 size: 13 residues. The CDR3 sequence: CASRKGEGAEAFF. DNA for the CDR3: TGTGCCAGCAGAAAAGGGGAGGGAGCTGAAGCTTTCTTT.

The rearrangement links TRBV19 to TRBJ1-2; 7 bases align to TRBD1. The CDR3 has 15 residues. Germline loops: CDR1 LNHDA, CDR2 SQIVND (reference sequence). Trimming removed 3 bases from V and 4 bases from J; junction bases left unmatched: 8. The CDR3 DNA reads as TGTGCCAGTAGTATCGTGGCAGGGGGGTCCTATGGCTACACCTTC. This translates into CASSIVAGGSYGYTF.

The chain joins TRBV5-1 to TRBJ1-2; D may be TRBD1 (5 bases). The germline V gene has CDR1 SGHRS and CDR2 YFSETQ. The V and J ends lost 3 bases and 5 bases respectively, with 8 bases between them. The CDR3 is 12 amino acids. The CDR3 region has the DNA TGCGCCAGCAGCTCATCAGGGTATGGCTACACCTTC. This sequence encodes CASSSSGYGYTF.

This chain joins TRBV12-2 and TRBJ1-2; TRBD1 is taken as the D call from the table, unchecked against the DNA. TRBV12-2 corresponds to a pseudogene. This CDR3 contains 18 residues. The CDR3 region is CASRLEIRDRGEVYGYTF. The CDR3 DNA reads TGTGCAAGTCGCTTAGAAATCCGGGACAGGGGGGAAGTCTATGGCTACACCTTC.

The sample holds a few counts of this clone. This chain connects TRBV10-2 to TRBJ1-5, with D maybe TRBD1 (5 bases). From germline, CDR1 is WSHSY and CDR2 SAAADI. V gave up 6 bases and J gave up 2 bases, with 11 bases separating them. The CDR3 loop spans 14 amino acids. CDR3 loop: CASRRDEGNQPQHF. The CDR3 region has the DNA TGCGCCAGCAGGCGGGACGAGGGCAATCAGCCCCAGCATTTT.